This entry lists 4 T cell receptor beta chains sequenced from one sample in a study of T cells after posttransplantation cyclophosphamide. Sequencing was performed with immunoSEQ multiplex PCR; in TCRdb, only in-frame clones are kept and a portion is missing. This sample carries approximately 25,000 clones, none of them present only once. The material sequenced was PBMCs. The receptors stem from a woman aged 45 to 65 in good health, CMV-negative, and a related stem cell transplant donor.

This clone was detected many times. The CDR3 is CASSQASGDTYNEQFF. As DNA, the CDR3 is TGTGCCAGCAGCCAAGCTAGCGGGGATACCTACAATGAGCAGTTCTTC. The chain employs TRBV4-2 and TRBJ2-1; 9 bases match TRBD2. This CDR3 has 16 amino acids. CDR1 LGHNA and CDR2 YNFKEQ come from the germline V gene. With V trimmed by 1 base and J by 2 bases, 3 bases remained unmatched.

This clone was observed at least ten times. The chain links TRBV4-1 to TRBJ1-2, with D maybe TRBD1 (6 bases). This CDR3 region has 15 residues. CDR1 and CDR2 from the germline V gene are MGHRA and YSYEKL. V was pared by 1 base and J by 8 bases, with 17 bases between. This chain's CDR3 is CASSQVRGSAGGYTF. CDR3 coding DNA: TGCGCCAGCAGCCAAGTCAGGGGCTCGGCGGGCGGCTACACCTTC.

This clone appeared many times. In nucleotides, the CDR3 is TGTGCCATCCCGGGGGGAACTATTGAAGTAAATGAGCAGTTCTTC. It is translated as CAIPGGTIEVNEQFF. The rearrangement joins TRBV7-9 to TRBJ2-1; 7 bases match TRBD2. CDR1 SEHNR and CDR2 FQNEAQ come from the germline V gene (reference sequence). The CDR3 covers 15 residues. V lost 10 bases, J lost 7 bases, and 16 bases stayed unmatched.

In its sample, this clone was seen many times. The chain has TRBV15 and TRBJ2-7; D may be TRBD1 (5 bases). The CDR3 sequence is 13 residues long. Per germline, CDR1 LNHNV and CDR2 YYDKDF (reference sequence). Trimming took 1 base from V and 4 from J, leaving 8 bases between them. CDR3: CATSRGQNYEQYF. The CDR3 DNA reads TGTGCCACCAGCAGAGGACAGAATTACGAGCAGTACTTC.